These T cell receptor beta chains were read from a single sample in a study of control samples from healthy donors and cancer patients. Sequencing used immunoSEQ multiplex PCR; TCRdb keeps in-frame clones, though not all of them. Among around 110,000 clones listed, more than 75% were seen once. Sequencing used blood. The receptor source for this set is a woman in her 70s in good health. Each CDR3 is given with its conserved first and last residue. The D gene is left open where the match is weak. Clone size is shown for a subset of rows, as once, few, many or a class of expanded clone.

J | D | size | length | V | CDR3 | DNA
TRBJ1-2 | - | - | 10 | TRBV6-6 | CASRTYGYTF | TGTGCCAGCAGAACTTATGGCTACACCTTC
TRBJ2-5 | - | - | 13 | TRBV5-1 | CASTRDRQETQYF | TGCGCCAGCACGCGGGACCGTCAAGAGACCCAGTACTTC
TRBJ1-2 | - | - | 13 | TRBV2 | CASSTTNRYGYTF | TGTGCCAGCAGTACCACAAATCGCTATGGCTACACCTTC
TRBJ2-7 | TRBD1 | - | 14 | TRBV11-1 | CASSHRDRGGEQYF | TGTGCCAGCAGCCACCGGGACAGGGGAGGCGAGCAGTACTTC
TRBJ2-2 | - | - | 12 | TRBV6-2/TRBV6-3 | CASSFYTGELFF | TGTGCCAGCAGTTTCTACACCGGGGAGCTGTTTTTT
TRBJ1-4 | - | - | 14 | TRBV27 | CASSLLATNEKLFF | TGTGCCAGCAGTTTGTTGGCAACTAATGAAAAACTGTTTTTT
TRBJ1-2 | - | - | 13 | TRBV7-9 | CASSLGTAQIRTF | TGTGCCAGCAGCTTAGGGACAGCCCAGATTCGCACCTTC
TRBJ2-7 | - | few | 15 | TRBV5-1 | CASSETGLRSYEQYF | TGCGCCAGCAGCGAGACCGGGCTTCGTTCTTACGAGCAGTACTTC
TRBJ1-6 | - | - | 13 | TRBV7-2 | CASSFDQNSPLHF | TGTGCCAGCAGCTTCGACCAGAATTCACCCCTCCACTTT
TRBJ2-1 | - | - | 13 | TRBV4-1 | CASSQVMSGEQFF | TGCGCCAGCAGCCAAGTTATGTCCGGTGAGCAGTTCTTC
TRBJ1-5 | TRBD1 | - | 13 | TRBV19 | CASSLTGNQPQHF | TGTGCCAGTAGTCTGACAGGGAATCAGCCCCAGCATTTT
TRBJ2-1 | TRBD2 | - | 19 | TRBV4-1 | CASSQYPFPLAGGRNEQFF | TGCGCCAGCAGCCAGTACCCTTTCCCTTTAGCGGGGGGGCGAAATGAGCAGTTCTTC
TRBJ2-2 | - | - | 14 | TRBV7-3 | CASSVNPGTGELFF | TGTGCCAGCAGCGTAAACCCTGGCACCGGGGAGCTGTTTTTT
TRBJ2-1 | - | - | 13 | TRBV7-8 | CASSLDRVYEQFF | TGTGCCAGCAGCTTAGACCGGGTCTATGAGCAGTTCTTC
TRBJ2-5 | TRBD1 | - | 15 | TRBV13 | CASSRTGTGGETQYF | TGTGCCAGCAGCCGCACCGGGACAGGGGGCGAGACCCAGTACTTC
TRBJ2-6 | - | - | 17 | TRBV20-1 | CSASYGGGGSGANVLTF | TGCAGTGCTAGTTATGGAGGGGGAGGCTCTGGGGCCAACGTCCTGACTTTC
TRBJ1-2 | - | - | 16 | TRBV29-1 | CSVGVNLRAKAGGYTF | TGCAGCGTTGGAGTAAATCTACGGGCCAAAGCGGGTGGCTACACCTTC
TRBJ1-4 | TRBD1 | - | 15 | TRBV5-4 | CASSRSGQGGEKLFF | TGTGCCAGCAGCAGATCGGGACAGGGAGGGGAAAAACTGTTTTTT
TRBJ1-1 | TRBD1 | once | 13 | TRBV2 | CASSGDRGAEAFF | TGTGCCAGCAGCGGCGACAGGGGAGCTGAAGCTTTCTTT
TRBJ1-6 | - | - | 14 | TRBV6-2/TRBV6-3 | CASSYGQGNSPLHF | TGTGCCAGCAGTTACGGGCAGGGCAATTCACCCCTCCACTTT
TRBJ1-1 | - | - | 15 | TRBV9 | CASSPTGGAVTEAFF | TGTGCCAGCAGCCCGACGGGGGGGGCGGTCACTGAAGCTTTCTTT
TRBJ2-7 | - | - | 12 | TRBV6-2/TRBV6-3 | CASSKRPYEQYF | TGTGCCAGCAGTAAGCGACCCTACGAGCAGTACTTC
TRBJ1-1 | - | - | 13 | TRBV10-2 | CASSDPLGTEAFF | TGCGCCAGCAGTGACCCACTGGGGACTGAAGCTTTCTTT
TRBJ1-5 | - | - | 15 | TRBV19 | CASSAGWPSNQPQHF | TGTGCCAGTAGCGCAGGCTGGCCAAGCAATCAGCCCCAGCATTTT
TRBJ1-1 | - | - | 13 | TRBV5-6 | CASSLSSWTEAFF | TGTGCCAGCAGCTTATCCTCTTGGACTGAAGCTTTCTTT
TRBJ1-1 | - | - | 14 | TRBV5-1 | CASSLFGGDTEAFF | TGCGCCAGCAGCTTGTTTGGGGGAGACACTGAAGCTTTCTTT
TRBJ1-2 | - | - | 17 | TRBV6-1 | CASSDGVLLYLNYGYTF | TGTGCCAGCAGTGACGGGGTCCTACTTTATCTTAACTATGGCTACACCTTC
TRBJ1-1 | - | - | 14 | TRBV14 | CASSQRFANTEAFF | TGTGCCAGCAGCCAACGTTTCGCGAACACTGAAGCTTTCTTT
TRBJ2-7 | TRBD1 | once | 14 | TRBV27 | CASSYPGQGYEQYF | TGTGCCAGCAGTTACCCGGGACAGGGTTACGAGCAGTACTTC